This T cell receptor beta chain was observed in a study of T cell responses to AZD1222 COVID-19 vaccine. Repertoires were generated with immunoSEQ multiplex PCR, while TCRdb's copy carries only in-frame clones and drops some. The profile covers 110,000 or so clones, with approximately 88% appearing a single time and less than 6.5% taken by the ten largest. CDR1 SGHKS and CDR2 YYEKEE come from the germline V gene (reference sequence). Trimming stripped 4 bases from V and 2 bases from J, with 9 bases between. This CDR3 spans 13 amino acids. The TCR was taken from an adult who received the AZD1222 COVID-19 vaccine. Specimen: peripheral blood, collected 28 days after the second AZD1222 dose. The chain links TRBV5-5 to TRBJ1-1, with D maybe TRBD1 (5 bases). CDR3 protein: CASSRQSNTEAFF. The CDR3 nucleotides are TGTGCCAGCAGCAGACAGTCTAACACTGAAGCTTTCTTT.